The source of this T cell receptor (beta chain) is a study of blood T cells in healthy people across ages. V was trimmed by 0 bases and J by 4 bases, leaving 15 bases between them. This CDR3 has 16 residues. The germline V gene encodes CDR1 LGHNA and CDR2 YNFKEQ. The second PCR ran roughly 7 to 12 cycles with a sample-barcoded 5' primer and J-beta primers. TCRdb ran MiXCR on the 5' RACE reads and lists one entry per CDR3 protein. The data show 1.8 million or so distinct CDR3 sequences, about two fifths seen once. The V gene is TRBV4-2, the J gene TRBJ1-2; D is uncertain. Sequenced input: blood. The TCR was taken from a human donor in good health. The CDR3 protein is CASSQDLSLQLYGYTF. For the CDR3, the DNA is TGTGCCAGCAGCCAAGATCTCTCTCTCCAACTCTATGGCTACACCTTC.